This note documents a single T cell receptor (beta chain) sequence. Germline V CDR1 and CDR2: SNHLY, FYNNEI. The V gene lost 3 bases and the J gene lost 3 bases, with 23 bases spanning the gap. The CDR3 consists of 18 residues. Sequencing used immunoSEQ multiplex PCR; TCRdb keeps in-frame clones, though not all of them. Of around 190,000 clones in the sample, 88% were seen once. All recovered Cohort 3 donors got two negative PCRs, got clearance, or saw symptom resolution. The sample comes from a study of blood T cell repertoires in COVID-19. Specimen: PBMCs or T cells enriched from blood (not recorded which). The sequence derives from a young woman who had recovered from COVID-19. The rearrangement uses TRBV2 and TRBJ1-1, with D maybe TRBD1 (5 bases). CDR3 in DNA: TGTGCCAGCAGTGATGTCACAGGTTCTCGATCGCCTTACACTGAAGCTTTCTTT. Translating gives CASSDVTGSRSPYTEAFF.